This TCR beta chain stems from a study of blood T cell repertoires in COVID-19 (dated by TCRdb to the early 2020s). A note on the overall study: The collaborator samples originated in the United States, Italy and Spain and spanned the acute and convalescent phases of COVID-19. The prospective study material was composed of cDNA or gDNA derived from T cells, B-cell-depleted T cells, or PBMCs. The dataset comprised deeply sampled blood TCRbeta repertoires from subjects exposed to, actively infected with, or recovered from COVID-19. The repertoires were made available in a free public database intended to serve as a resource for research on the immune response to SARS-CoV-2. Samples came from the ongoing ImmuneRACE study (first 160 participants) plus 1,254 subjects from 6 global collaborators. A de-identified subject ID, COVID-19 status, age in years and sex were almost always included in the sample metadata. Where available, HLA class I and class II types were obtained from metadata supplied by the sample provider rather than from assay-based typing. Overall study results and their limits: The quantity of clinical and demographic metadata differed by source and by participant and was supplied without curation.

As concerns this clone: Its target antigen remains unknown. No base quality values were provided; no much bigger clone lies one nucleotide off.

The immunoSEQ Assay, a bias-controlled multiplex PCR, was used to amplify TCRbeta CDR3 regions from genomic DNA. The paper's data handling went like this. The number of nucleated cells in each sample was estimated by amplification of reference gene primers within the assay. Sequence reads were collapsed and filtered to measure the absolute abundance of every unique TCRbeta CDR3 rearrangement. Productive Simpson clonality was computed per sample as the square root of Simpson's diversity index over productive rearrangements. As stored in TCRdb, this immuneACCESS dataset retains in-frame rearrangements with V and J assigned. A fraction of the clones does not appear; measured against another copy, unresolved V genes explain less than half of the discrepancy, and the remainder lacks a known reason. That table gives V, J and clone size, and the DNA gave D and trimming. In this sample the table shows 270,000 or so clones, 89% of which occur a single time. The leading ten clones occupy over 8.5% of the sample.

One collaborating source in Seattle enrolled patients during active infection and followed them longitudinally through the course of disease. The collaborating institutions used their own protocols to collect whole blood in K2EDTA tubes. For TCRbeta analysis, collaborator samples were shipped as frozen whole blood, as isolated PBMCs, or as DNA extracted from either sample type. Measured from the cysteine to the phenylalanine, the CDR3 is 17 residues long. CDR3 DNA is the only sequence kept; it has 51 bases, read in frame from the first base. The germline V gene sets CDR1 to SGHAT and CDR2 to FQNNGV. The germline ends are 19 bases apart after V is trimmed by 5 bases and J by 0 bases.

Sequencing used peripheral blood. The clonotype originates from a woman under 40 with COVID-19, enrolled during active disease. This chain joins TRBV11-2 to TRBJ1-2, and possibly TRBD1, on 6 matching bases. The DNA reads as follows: TGTGCCAGCAGCCAGAAAAAAGGACAGAGCACTAACTATGGCTACACCTTC. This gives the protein CASSQKKGQSTNYGYTF.